These 30 T cell receptor beta chains were sequenced from one sample in a study of T cell changes during pregnancy in multiple sclerosis. The assay was immunoSEQ multiplex PCR, and TCRdb's table has in-frame clones only and misses some. The repertoire holds some 110,000 clones, with 85% to 95% as singletons. Source: peripheral blood, taken after pregnancy. The receptors were gathered from a female donor with multiple sclerosis, enrolled in a pregnancy study.

This sequence joins TRBV6-1 and TRBJ2-2; weak D call: TRBD2 (6 bases). V was shortened by 5 bases and J by 5 bases, with 15 bases between the two germline ends. Germline values: CDR1 MNHNS, CDR2 SASEGT. The CDR3 loop spans 15 amino acids. In DNA, the CDR3 is TGTGCCAGCAGTAAGACCCAGGAGGGTACCGGGGAGCTGTTTTTT. Translating it yields CASSKTQEGTGELFF.

The chain joins TRBV2 to TRBJ1-5, with 8 bases identical to TRBD1. CDR3 length: 16 residues. V shed 7 bases and J 3 bases; nucleotides not matched to a gene: 11. The germline V gene encodes CDR1 SNHLY and CDR2 FYNNEI. The CDR3: CASTVDRGPLNQPQHF. The CDR3 nucleotides read TGTGCCAGCACCGTAGACAGGGGTCCCCTCAATCAGCCCCAGCATTTT.

This chain joins TRBV7-6 and TRBJ1-2; possible D gene TRBD1, 6 bases. The CDR3 has 16 residues. The ends were cut back, 4 bases at V and 2 bases at J, with 17 bases in the middle. Germline loops: CDR1 SGHVS, CDR2 FNYEAQ. The CDR3 DNA reads TGTGCCAGCAGCTCTAGCCTGGCGGGGGGCAACTATGGCTACACCTTC. This sequence encodes CASSSSLAGGNYGYTF. Variable domain in full (rest from reference TRBV7-6 and TRBJ1-2): GAGVSQSPRYKVTKRGQDVALRCDPISGHVSLYWYRQALGQGPEFLTYFNYEAQQDKSGLPNDRFSAERPEGSISTLTIQRTEQRDSAMYRCASSSSLAGGNYGYTFGSGTRLTVV.

The chain recombines TRBV6-1 with TRBJ1-1, with D perhaps matching TRBD1 (5 bases). Germline values: CDR1 MNHNS, CDR2 SASEGT. Trimming took 4 bases from V and 2 from J, leaving 11 bases between them. CDR3 length: 14 amino acids. CDR3 in amino acids: CASSVGHPNTEAFF. The CDR3 DNA is TGTGCCAGCAGTGTAGGACACCCAAACACTGAAGCTTTCTTT.

The rearrangement links TRBV18 to TRBJ2-5; 11 nucleotides agree with TRBD2. Germline CDR1 is KGHSH and CDR2 is LQKENI. With 4 bases clipped from V and 1 base from J, the junction kept 11 bases outside the gene matches. This CDR3 is built from 18 residues. CDR3 sequence reads: CASSLPNRLAGTQETQYF. Written as DNA, the CDR3 is TGTGCCAGCTCACTACCTAACCGACTAGCGGGGACCCAAGAGACCCAGTACTTC. The full variable domain, with the rest looked up from reference TRBV18 and TRBJ2-5, is NAGVMQNPRHLVRRRGQEARLRCSPMKGHSHVYWYRQLPEEGLKFMVYLQKENIIDESGMPKERFSAEFPKEGPSILRIQQVVRGDSAAYFCASSLPNRLAGTQETQYFGPGTRLLVL.

The chain couples TRBV6-1 to TRBJ2-7; 10 bases match TRBD2. This CDR3 comprises 15 residues. V trimming: 3 bases; J trimming: 7 bases; junction bases outside the gene matches: 9. Germline CDR1 and CDR2: MNHNS and SASEGT. The chain's CDR3 is CASSEDSSGGWEQYF. The CDR3 DNA sequence: TGTGCCAGCAGTGAGGACTCTAGCGGGGGCTGGGAGCAGTACTTC.

This chain's CDR3 is CAWTPGLAVYEQYF. In nucleotides, the CDR3 is TGTGCCTGGACCCCGGGACTAGCGGTTTACGAGCAGTACTTC. J is TRBJ2-7 and V is TRBV30, with 11 bases matching TRBD2. CDR1 and CDR2 (germline): GTSNPN, SVGIG (reference sequence). V trimming: 4 bases; J trimming: 4 bases; junction bases outside the gene matches: 6. The CDR3 contains 14 residues.

This chain's CDR3 is CASSYSGDESPLHF. As DNA, the CDR3 is TGTGCCAGCAGTTACTCAGGGGATGAATCACCCCTCCACTTT. This chain joins TRBV6-6 and TRBJ1-6; possible D gene TRBD1, 5 bases. The CDR3 is 14 amino acids. Germline CDR1 reads MNHNY; CDR2 reads SVGAGI (reference sequence). V gave up 0 bases and J gave up 10 bases, with 10 bases separating them.

The chain combines TRBV10-1 with TRBJ2-2; D ambiguous. This CDR3 has 15 amino acids. Trimming shortened V by 3 bases and J by 0 bases, and 8 bases separated the two germline ends. Looked up from germline, CDR1 is WNHNN and CDR2 is SYGVQD (reference sequence). The CDR3 region is CASSDGFANTGELFF. In nucleotides, the CDR3 is TGCGCCAGCAGTGACGGGTTCGCGAACACCGGGGAGCTGTTTTTT.

Comments on this clone: At the DNA level, this CDR3 is encoded by other sequences in the same sample as well. V is TRBV27 and J is TRBJ1-2; tentatively, D is TRBD1 (5 bases). Trimming removed 2 bases at V and 4 bases at J, with 8 bases between. The CDR3 loop spans 13 amino acids. Germline V gene sequence: CDR1 MNHEY, CDR2 SMNVEV (reference sequence). CDR3 sequence reads: CASSLRGGYGYTF. The CDR3 region has the DNA TGTGCCAGCAGTTTAAGGGGCGGCTATGGCTACACCTTC.

The gene calls are TRBV28 and TRBJ1-5, with 7 bases matching TRBD1. This CDR3 has 15 amino acids. Germline assignment: CDR1 MDHEN and CDR2 SYDVKM. Losses at the gene ends were 4 bases for V and 5 bases for J; bases not matched to a gene: 8. In DNA form, the CDR3 reads TGTGCCAGCAGTTCCCCAGGGGGTATACATCAGCCCCAGCATTTT. Residues: CASSSPGGIHQPQHF.

The chain couples TRBV19 to TRBJ1-1; D not resolved. This CDR3 contains 13 residues. Trimming took off 4 bases at V and 1 base at J, with 7 bases between the two ends. Germline-derived CDR1 and CDR2 are LNHDA and SQIVND (reference sequence). CDR3 loop: CASSSVENTEAFF. The CDR3 DNA sequence: TGTGCCAGTAGTAGTGTAGAGAACACTGAAGCTTTCTTT.

The chain uses TRBV5-1 and TRBJ2-1; the match to TRBD2 covers 8 bases. Trimming cost V 4 bases and J 4 bases; bases outside gene matches: 7. This CDR3 spans 15 amino acids. Germline values: CDR1 SGHRS, CDR2 YFSETQ. This CDR3 is CASSDSGKTYNEQFF. The CDR3 DNA reads TGCGCCAGCAGCGATAGCGGGAAGACTTACAATGAGCAGTTCTTC.

This chain joins TRBV5-1 and TRBJ2-1; TRBD1 is a possible D gene (6 bases). Germline CDR1 is SGHRS and CDR2 is YFSETQ. V was shortened by 3 bases and J by 0 bases, with 13 bases between the two germline ends. The CDR3 is made up of 16 amino acids. CDR3 sequence: CASSSPTGYSYNEQFF. CDR3 coding DNA: TGCGCCAGCAGCTCACCAACAGGGTACTCCTACAATGAGCAGTTCTTC.

The chain is built from TRBV6-5 and TRBJ1-2; D gene uncertain. The CDR3 contains 11 residues. Germline values: CDR1 MNHEY, CDR2 SVGAGI. V was cut by 10 bases and J by 1 base, with 7 bases left in between. The CDR3 region has the DNA TGTGCCACGGGAAATAACTATGGCTACACCTTC. Translated, it gives CATGNNYGYTF.

This chain joins TRBV19 and TRBJ2-1, with 9 bases that match TRBD2. The CDR3 has 15 amino acids. The V and J ends lost 5 bases and 8 bases, in that order; junction bases with no gene match: 10. Germline loops: CDR1 LNHDA, CDR2 SQIVND (reference sequence). Here the CDR3 reads CASSSGTSFPDEQFF. The CDR3 coding sequence is TGTGCCAGTAGTTCCGGGACTAGCTTTCCGGATGAGCAGTTCTTC.

This sequence joins TRBV19 and TRBJ1-5; TRBD1 matches 9 bases. V lost 4 bases, J lost 5 bases, and 6 bases stayed unmatched. The CDR3 is made up of 15 amino acids. Germline CDR1 LNHDA, CDR2 SQIVND (reference sequence). CDR3 amino acids: CASSTQDRGHQPQHF. CDR3 nucleotide sequence: TGTGCCAGTAGTACCCAGGACAGGGGCCATCAGCCCCAGCATTTT.

V usage is TRBV7-9 and J usage is TRBJ2-2; TRBD2 agrees at 7 bases. The V gene end was trimmed by 3 bases and the J gene end by 5 bases; junction bases not matched to a gene: 3. The CDR3 is made up of 14 amino acids. The germline CDR1 and CDR2 sequences are SEHNR and FQNEAQ (reference sequence). CDR3 bases: TGTGCCAGCAGCTTCCGGGGAGGGACCGGGGAGCTGTTTTTT. Its protein product is CASSFRGGTGELFF.

The V gene is TRBV19, the J gene TRBJ2-2; no clear D gene. V was cut by 4 bases and J by 6 bases, with 12 bases left in between. The CDR3 is 14 residues long. The germline V gene has CDR1 LNHDA and CDR2 SQIVND (reference sequence). The CDR3 protein is CASSTLGVPGELFF. CDR3 DNA: TGTGCCAGTAGTACCCTAGGTGTCCCCGGGGAGCTGTTTTTT.

The chain is built from TRBV5-6 and TRBJ2-5; TRBD1 agrees at 11 bases. The germline gives CDR1 SGHDT, CDR2 YYEEEE. CDR3 length: 15 residues. Trimming took 0 bases from V and 9 from J; bases not matched to a gene: 7. This chain's CDR3 is CASSLGTGGARAQYF. The DNA of the CDR3 is TGTGCCAGCAGCTTGGGGACAGGGGGCGCACGGGCCCAGTACTTC.

V and J are TRBV7-9 and TRBJ2-6; D gene unclear. Germline V lookup: CDR1 SEHNR, CDR2 FQNEAQ (reference sequence). The V end was cut by 1 base, the J end by 2 bases, with 6 bases between. This CDR3 contains 15 residues. CDR3 residues: CASSLVPTGANVLTF. The CDR3 DNA follows: TGTGCCAGCAGCTTAGTCCCCACTGGGGCCAACGTCCTGACTTTC.

The chain links TRBV5-5 to TRBJ1-2, with D tentatively TRBD1 (5 bases). The V gene lost 0 bases and the J gene lost 6 bases, with 12 bases spanning the gap. CDR1 and CDR2 from the germline V gene are SGHKS and YYEKEE (reference sequence). The CDR3 sequence is 14 residues long. DNA for the CDR3: TGTGCCAGCAGCTTGGCCTGGCGGGGGAATGGCTACACCTTC. This codes for CASSLAWRGNGYTF. The full variable domain, in which reference TRBV5-5 and TRBJ1-2 provide the parts outside the CDR3, is DAGVTQSPTHLIKTRGQQVTLRCSPISGHKSVSWYQQVLGQGPQFIFQYYEKEERGRGNFPDRFSARQFPNYSSELNVNALLLGDSALYLCASSLAWRGNGYTFGSGTRLTVV.

V is TRBV7-2 and J is TRBJ1-4; D might be TRBD1 (5 bases). Germline values: CDR1 SGHTA, CDR2 FQGNSA. Trimming removed 4 bases from V and 0 bases from J, with 9 bases in between. The CDR3 length is 15 residues. The CDR3 region is CASSSQTATNEKLFF. CDR3 bases: TGTGCCAGCAGCTCCCAGACAGCAACTAATGAAAAACTGTTTTTT.

The chain is built from TRBV27 and TRBJ1-5; TRBD1 matches 11 bases. The CDR3 has 17 amino acids. J gave up 0 bases and V 4 bases, and 5 bases lay outside the gene matches. Germline lookup yields CDR1 MNHEY and CDR2 SMNVEV (reference sequence). As DNA, the CDR3 is TGTGCCAGCAGTTGGACAGGGGGCTCCCATAGCAATCAGCCCCAGCATTTT. This encodes CASSWTGGSHSNQPQHF.

The chain uses TRBV15 and TRBJ2-1; the match to TRBD2 covers 9 bases. The CDR3 has 15 amino acids. With 0 bases clipped from V and 8 bases from J, the junction kept 5 bases outside the gene matches. From germline, CDR1 is LNHNV and CDR2 YYDKDF (reference sequence). DNA for the CDR3: TGTGCCACCAGCAGAGATTCTAGCGGGAAGGATGAGCAGTTCTTC. Translating gives CATSRDSSGKDEQFF.

The gene calls are TRBV19 and TRBJ2-1; TRBD1 is a possible D gene (6 bases). The CDR3 spans 13 residues. The germline V gene has CDR1 LNHDA and CDR2 SQIVND (reference sequence). Trimming shortened V by 6 bases and J by 9 bases, and 15 bases separated the two germline ends. As DNA, the CDR3 is TGTGCCAGTAGGACCTTGGGGGCAGGTGAGCAGTTCTTC. Protein product: CASRTLGAGEQFF.

This clone occurred once. The V gene is TRBV6-5, the J gene TRBJ1-2; weak D call: TRBD1 (5 bases). The length of the CDR3 is 15 residues. V shed 2 bases and J shed 4 bases, with 14 bases lying between them. The germline V gene encodes CDR1 MNHEY and CDR2 SVGAGI. CDR3 DNA sequence: TGTGCCAGCAGTTACCCCTCCAGGGAAGGCTATGGCTACACCTTC. This codes for CASSYPSREGYGYTF.

The chain links TRBV5-1 to TRBJ2-1; 13 bases agree with TRBD2. Germline values: CDR1 SGHRS, CDR2 YFSETQ. This CDR3 has 19 residues. After removal of 4 bases from V and 4 bases from J, the junction contained 14 bases not matched to a gene. The CDR3 nucleotides are TGCGCCAGCAGCCCACACCCCGGGACTAGCGGGAAGATTTACAATGAGCAGTTCTTC. The encoded protein is CASSPHPGTSGKIYNEQFF.

The chain uses TRBV28 and TRBJ2-1; TRBD2 is a possible D gene (5 bases). Germline CDR1 MDHEN, CDR2 SYDVKM. V was pared by 6 bases and J by 5 bases, with 11 bases between. The CDR3 length is 13 residues. DNA for the CDR3: TGTGCCAGCAGCGGAGGTACGGACAATGAGCAGTTCTTC. Encoded protein: CASSGGTDNEQFF. Variable domain in full (rest from reference TRBV28 and TRBJ2-1): DVKVTQSSRYLVKRTGEKVFLECVQDMDHENMFWYRQDPGLGLRLIYFSYDVKMKEKGDIPEGYSVSREKKERFSLILESASTNQTSMYLCASSGGTDNEQFFGPGTRLTVL.

The rearrangement links TRBV5-6 to TRBJ1-5; possible D gene TRBD1, 5 bases. V lost 0 bases, J lost 5 bases, and 6 bases lay in between. Looked up from germline, CDR1 is SGHDT and CDR2 is YYEEEE. CDR3 length: 13 amino acids. CDR3 DNA: TGTGCCAGCAGCTTGGGGGGGGATCAGCCCCAGCATTTT. This codes for CASSLGGDQPQHF.